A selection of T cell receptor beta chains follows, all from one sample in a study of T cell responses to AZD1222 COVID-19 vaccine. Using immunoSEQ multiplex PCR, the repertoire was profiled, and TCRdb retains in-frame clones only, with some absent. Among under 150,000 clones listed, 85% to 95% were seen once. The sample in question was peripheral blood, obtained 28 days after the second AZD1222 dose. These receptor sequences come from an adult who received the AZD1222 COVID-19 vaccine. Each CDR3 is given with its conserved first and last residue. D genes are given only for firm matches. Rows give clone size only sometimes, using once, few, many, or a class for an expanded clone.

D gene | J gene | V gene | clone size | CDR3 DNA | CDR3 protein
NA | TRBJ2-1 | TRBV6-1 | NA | TGTGCCAGCAGTGATAAACAGCACAATGAGCAGTTCTTC | CASSDKQHNEQFF
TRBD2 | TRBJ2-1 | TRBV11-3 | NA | TGTGCCAGCAGCTTAGATGGGGGACTAGCGGGAGGGCACAATGAGCAGTTCTTC | CASSLDGGLAGGHNEQFF
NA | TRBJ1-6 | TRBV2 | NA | TGTGCCAGCAGTGATTTGTTTGGGGGAGAAAGGGGTTATAATTCACCCCTCCACTTT | CASSDLFGGERGYNSPLHF
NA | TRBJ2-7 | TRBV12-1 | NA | TGTGCCAGCAGCCTCTCTAGCGGGAGGAGCAACGAGCAGTACTTC | CASSLSSGRSNEQYF
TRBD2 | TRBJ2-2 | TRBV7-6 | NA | TGTGCCAGCAACCGGTCACCTACTAGCGGCAGTGACACCGGGGAGCTGTTTTTT | CASNRSPTSGSDTGELFF
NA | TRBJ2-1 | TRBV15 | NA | TGTGCCACCAGCAGAGTGGGACATGGCGAGCAGTTCTTC | CATSRVGHGEQFF
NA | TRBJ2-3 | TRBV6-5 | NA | TGTGCCAGCGGTTGGGACGCAGATACGCAGTATTTT | CASGWDADTQYF
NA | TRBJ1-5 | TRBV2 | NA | TGTGCCAGCAGTGTGGGTCAGGGAGGCCAGCCCCAGCATTTT | CASSVGQGGQPQHF
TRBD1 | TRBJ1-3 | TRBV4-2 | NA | TGTGCCAGCAGCCAATCTCCCAGGGGGGGCGGAAACACCATATATTTT | CASSQSPRGGGNTIYF
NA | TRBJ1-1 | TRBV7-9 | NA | TGTGCCAGCAGCTTAGACAAGAACACTGAAGCTTTCTTT | CASSLDKNTEAFF
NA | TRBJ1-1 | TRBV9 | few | TGTGCCAGCAGCGTAAAGAGGAACACTGAAGCTTTCTTT | CASSVKRNTEAFF
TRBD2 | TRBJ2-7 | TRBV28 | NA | TGTGCCTCTGGGACTAGCGGGTACGAGCAGTACTTC | CASGTSGYEQYF
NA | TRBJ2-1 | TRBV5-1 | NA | TGCGCCAGCAGCTTGGTGGGGGAGAGTTACAATGAGCAGTTCTTC | CASSLVGESYNEQFF
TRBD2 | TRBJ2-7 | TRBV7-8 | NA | TGTGCCAGCAGCTTGACTAGCGGAAACTACGAGCAGTACTTC | CASSLTSGNYEQYF
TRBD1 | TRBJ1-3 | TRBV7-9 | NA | TGTGCCAGCAGCGATCCCGACAGGGTTAGCGGAAACACCATATATTTT | CASSDPDRVSGNTIYF
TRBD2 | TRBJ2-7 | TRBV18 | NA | TGTGCCAGCTCACCACCGGGAGGGGTGGGCGAGCAGTACTTC | CASSPPGGVGEQYF
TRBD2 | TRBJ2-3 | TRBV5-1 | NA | TGCGCCAGCAGCTTGGTTAGCGGGAGGGCCTCAGATACGCAGTATTTT | CASSLVSGRASDTQYF
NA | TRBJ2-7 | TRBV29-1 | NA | TGCAGCGTCCAGGGGCGGGGGTACGAGCAGTACTTC | CSVQGRGYEQYF
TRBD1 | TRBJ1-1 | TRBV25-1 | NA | TGTGCCAGCAGTGAATTGGCAGGGGGAGACACTGAAGCTTTCTTT | CASSELAGGDTEAFF
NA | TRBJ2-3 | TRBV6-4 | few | TGTGCCAGCAGTGACTCGAGGGGTGGGACAGATACGCAGTATTTT | CASSDSRGGTDTQYF
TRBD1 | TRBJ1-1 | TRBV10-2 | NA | TGCGCCAGCAGTTCACAGGGGGAGGGGACTGAAGCTTTCTTT | CASSSQGEGTEAFF
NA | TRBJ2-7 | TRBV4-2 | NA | TGTGCCAGCAGCCAAGATCTGGGCTACGGGAGCGCCTACGAGCAGTACTTC | CASSQDLGYGSAYEQYF
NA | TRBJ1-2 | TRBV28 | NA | TGTGCCACCAGAGACTTGACTAACTATGGCTACACCTTC | CATRDLTNYGYTF
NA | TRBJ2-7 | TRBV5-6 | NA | TGTGCCAGCAGCTTGGGCGCCTCCTACGAGCAGTACTTC | CASSLGASYEQYF
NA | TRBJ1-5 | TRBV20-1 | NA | TGCAGTGCTAGAGCTAATCAGCCCCAGCATTTT | CSARANQPQHF
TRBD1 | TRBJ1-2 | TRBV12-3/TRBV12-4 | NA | TGTGCCAGCCGATTAGGGGGCGACTATGGCTACACCTTC | CASRLGGDYGYTF
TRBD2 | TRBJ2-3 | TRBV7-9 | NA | TGTGCCAGCAGCAAGCGGGAGAGCGCAGATACGCAGTATTTT | CASSKRESADTQYF
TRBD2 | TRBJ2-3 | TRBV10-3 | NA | TGTGCCATCAGTGAAGGACTAGCGGGAGTGGATACGCAGTATTTT | CAISEGLAGVDTQYF
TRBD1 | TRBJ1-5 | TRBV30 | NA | TGTGCCTGGAGTTCACCCTCTCGACAGGGCTTCAATCAGCCCCAGCATTTT | CAWSSPSRQGFNQPQHF
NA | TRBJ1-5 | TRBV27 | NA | TGTGCCAGCCGGGGAACGGCTCAGCCCCAGCATTTT | CASRGTAQPQHF
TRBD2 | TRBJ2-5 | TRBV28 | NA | TGTGCCAGCAGTTTAACGACTAGCGGGACTCTTGTGGAGACCCAGTACTTC | CASSLTTSGTLVETQYF
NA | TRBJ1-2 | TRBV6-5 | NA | TGTGCCAGCAGTTACTCGCAGTATGGCTACACCTTC | CASSYSQYGYTF
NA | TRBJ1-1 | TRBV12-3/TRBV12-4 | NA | TGTGCCAGCAGTCAGGGACAGAACACTGAAGCTTTCTTT | CASSQGQNTEAFF
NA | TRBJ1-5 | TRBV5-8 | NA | TGTGCCAGCAGCCCAGGGACCGACTCCTATAGCAATCAGCCCCAGCATTTT | CASSPGTDSYSNQPQHF
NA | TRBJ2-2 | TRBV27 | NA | TGTGCCAGCAGTTTAGTGTTGGGGTCCGGGGAGCTGTTTTTT | CASSLVLGSGELFF
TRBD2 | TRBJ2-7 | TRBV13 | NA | TGTGCCAGCTCCACCGGGACTAGCATCCGAGGAAAGTACTTC | CASSTGTSIRGKYF
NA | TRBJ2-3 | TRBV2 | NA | TGTGCCAGCACGGGGCCAACGCCCGGGGCAGATACGCAGTATTTT | CASTGPTPGADTQYF
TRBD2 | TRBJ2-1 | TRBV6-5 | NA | TGTGCCAGCAGCCCGGGACTAGCGGGGGACAATGAGCAGTTCTTC | CASSPGLAGDNEQFF
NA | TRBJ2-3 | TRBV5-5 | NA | TGTGCCAGCAGTCCAGTGTACGATACGCAGTATTTT | CASSPVYDTQYF
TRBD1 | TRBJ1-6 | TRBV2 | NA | TGTGCCAGCAGTGGACAGGGCACAGCGAATTCACCCCTCCACTTT | CASSGQGTANSPLHF
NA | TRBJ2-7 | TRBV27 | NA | TGTGCCAGCAGTTTAGCAGGTAGCTCCTACGAGCAGTACTTC | CASSLAGSSYEQYF
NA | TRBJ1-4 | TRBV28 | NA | TGTGCCAGCAACCCGGGGGGGAATGAAAAACTGTTTTTT | CASNPGGNEKLFF